A selection of T cell receptor beta chains follows, all from one sample in a study of T-cell reconstitution after alpha-beta-depleted transplantation in children. TCRdb independently ran MiXCR on the PCR reads; one entry per CDR3 protein. Here the sample spans some 75,000 distinct CDR3 sequences, just under 7.5% being singletons. Source: PBMCs from the stem cell graft donor, taken from the stem cell graft. The receptors shown here come from a human donor who donated a stem cell graft to a child with acute lymphoblastic leukemia. CDR3s include the opening cysteine and the closing phenylalanine or tryptophan. Fields, in order: J gene, V gene, clone size, D gene, CDR3 protein, CDR3 DNA. A D gene is named only where the DNA matches it firmly. Size tells how often a clone was seen (once, few, many) or the class of an expanded clone, and some rows leave it out.

J gene: TRBJ2-7
V gene: TRBV11-1
clone size: many
D gene: NA
CDR3 protein: CASSSDRVQPLREQYF
CDR3 DNA: TGTGCCAGCAGCTCAGACCGGGTCCAACCTCTCCGCGAGCAGTACTTC

J gene: TRBJ1-4
V gene: TRBV12-3/TRBV12-4
clone size: many
D gene: TRBD1
CDR3 protein: CASSSPIHPGQNEKLFF
CDR3 DNA: TGTGCCAGCAGCTCCCCTATACATCCGGGACAGAATGAAAAACTGTTTTTT

J gene: TRBJ2-1
V gene: TRBV4-2
clone size: few
D gene: TRBD2
CDR3 protein: CASSQEARGGYNEQFF
CDR3 DNA: TGTGCCAGCAGCCAAGAGGCCCGGGGGGGGTACAATGAGCAGTTCTTC

J gene: TRBJ2-1
V gene: TRBV12-3/TRBV12-4
clone size: many
D gene: TRBD2
CDR3 protein: CASSLARTSGTNEQFF
CDR3 DNA: TGTGCCAGCAGTTTAGCCCGGACTAGCGGGACCAATGAGCAGTTCTTC

J gene: TRBJ1-5
V gene: TRBV9
clone size: many
D gene: NA
CDR3 protein: CASSVGMVNQPQHF
CDR3 DNA: TGTGCCAGCAGCGTAGGAATGGTCAATCAGCCCCAGCATTTT

J gene: TRBJ2-3
V gene: TRBV7-2
clone size: many
D gene: TRBD2
CDR3 protein: CASSLVGAGGPDTQYF
CDR3 DNA: TGTGCCAGCAGCTTGGTCGGGGCGGGGGGGCCAGATACGCAGTATTTT

J gene: TRBJ1-5
V gene: TRBV6-6
clone size: few
D gene: NA
CDR3 protein: CASSYNGGRNQPQHF
CDR3 DNA: TGTGCCAGCAGTTACAATGGGGGCCGCAATCAGCCCCAGCATTTT

J gene: TRBJ1-2
V gene: TRBV29-1
clone size: many
D gene: NA
CDR3 protein: CSVRSGSGRYGYTF
CDR3 DNA: TGCAGCGTTCGTTCTGGGTCCGGGCGGTATGGCTACACCTTC

J gene: TRBJ2-3
V gene: TRBV20-1
clone size: many
D gene: NA
CDR3 protein: CSASPGTAEYF
CDR3 DNA: TGCAGTGCTAGTCCCGGGACTGCCGAGTATTTT

J gene: TRBJ2-7
V gene: TRBV27
clone size: many
D gene: TRBD2
CDR3 protein: CASSSLTSGSYEQYF
CDR3 DNA: TGTGCCAGCAGTTCTCTAACTAGCGGGAGCTACGAGCAGTACTTC

J gene: TRBJ2-3
V gene: TRBV28
clone size: many
D gene: NA
CDR3 protein: CASSSTGTPMGTDTQYF
CDR3 DNA: TGTGCCAGCAGCTCCACCGGGACTCCCATGGGCACAGATACGCAGTATTTT

J gene: TRBJ2-1
V gene: TRBV7-8
clone size: NA
D gene: TRBD2
CDR3 protein: CASNTAGGDNEQFF
CDR3 DNA: TGTGCCAGCAACACCGCGGGGGGTGACAATGAGCAGTTCTTC

J gene: TRBJ2-7
V gene: TRBV6-5
clone size: many
D gene: NA
CDR3 protein: CASSYSRGAGYEQYF
CDR3 DNA: TGTGCCAGCAGTTACTCGAGAGGTGCCGGGTACGAGCAGTACTTC

J gene: TRBJ2-3
V gene: TRBV29-1
clone size: few
D gene: TRBD2
CDR3 protein: CSVGGLAGGPFLATYTQYF
CDR3 DNA: TGCAGCGTTGGGGGACTAGCGGGAGGGCCGTTTCTTGCTACATATACGCAGTATTTT

J gene: TRBJ2-1
V gene: TRBV7-9
clone size: many
D gene: TRBD1
CDR3 protein: CASSPSTGEYYNEQFF
CDR3 DNA: TGTGCCAGCAGCCCAAGTACAGGGGAGTACTACAATGAGCAGTTCTTC

J gene: TRBJ1-1
V gene: TRBV5-1
clone size: NA
D gene: NA
CDR3 protein: CASSNTGFSTEAFF
CDR3 DNA: TGCGCCAGCAGCAACACGGGGTTCTCCACTGAAGCTTTCTTT

J gene: TRBJ2-1
V gene: TRBV2
clone size: many
D gene: NA
CDR3 protein: CASSRLVGSYNEQFF
CDR3 DNA: TGTGCCAGCAGTAGGTTGGTAGGCTCCTACAATGAGCAGTTCTTC

J gene: TRBJ2-4
V gene: TRBV2
clone size: many
D gene: TRBD2
CDR3 protein: CASIAGQTKNIQYF
CDR3 DNA: TGTGCCAGCATAGCGGGCCAGACCAAAAACATTCAGTACTTC

J gene: TRBJ2-5
V gene: TRBV5-1
clone size: many
D gene: TRBD1
CDR3 protein: CASSFTGEETQYF
CDR3 DNA: TGCGCCAGCAGCTTCACAGGGGAGGAGACCCAGTACTTC

J gene: TRBJ1-1
V gene: TRBV6-1
clone size: many
D gene: TRBD1
CDR3 protein: CASSKGQGMDTEAFF
CDR3 DNA: TGTGCCAGCAGTAAGGGACAGGGTATGGACACTGAAGCTTTCTTT

J gene: TRBJ2-1
V gene: TRBV6-5
clone size: few
D gene: TRBD2
CDR3 protein: CASSYSSGASGGSGNEQFF
CDR3 DNA: TGTGCCAGCAGTTACTCTAGCGGGGCTAGCGGGGGGTCAGGCAATGAGCAGTTCTTC

J gene: TRBJ1-1
V gene: TRBV5-1
clone size: many
D gene: NA
CDR3 protein: CASSTVEGLWTEAFF
CDR3 DNA: TGCGCCAGCAGCACAGTCGAGGGGCTGTGGACTGAAGCTTTCTTT

J gene: TRBJ2-7
V gene: TRBV29-1
clone size: many
D gene: NA
CDR3 protein: CSVALSAFEQYF
CDR3 DNA: TGCAGCGTTGCACTGTCCGCTTTCGAGCAGTACTTC

J gene: TRBJ2-7
V gene: TRBV27
clone size: NA
D gene: NA
CDR3 protein: CASSLGVAYEQYF
CDR3 DNA: TGTGCCAGCAGTTTAGGAGTAGCCTACGAGCAGTACTTC

J gene: TRBJ2-2
V gene: TRBV28
clone size: many
D gene: TRBD1
CDR3 protein: CASSLFDRGHTGELFF
CDR3 DNA: TGTGCCAGCAGTTTATTTGACAGGGGGCACACCGGGGAGCTGTTTTTT

J gene: TRBJ2-7
V gene: TRBV20-1
clone size: many
D gene: NA
CDR3 protein: CSATRGSSPNYEQYF
CDR3 DNA: TGCAGTGCTACCCGGGGCAGCTCCCCAAACTACGAGCAGTACTTC

J gene: TRBJ1-4
V gene: TRBV7-7
clone size: NA
D gene: TRBD1
CDR3 protein: CASSSTGVYEKLFF
CDR3 DNA: TGTGCTAGCAGCTCGACAGGGGTTTATGAAAAACTGTTTTTT

J gene: TRBJ1-2
V gene: TRBV5-1
clone size: many
D gene: TRBD1
CDR3 protein: CASSFSGQEYGYTF
CDR3 DNA: TGCGCCAGCTCTTTTAGCGGACAGGAGTATGGCTACACCTTC